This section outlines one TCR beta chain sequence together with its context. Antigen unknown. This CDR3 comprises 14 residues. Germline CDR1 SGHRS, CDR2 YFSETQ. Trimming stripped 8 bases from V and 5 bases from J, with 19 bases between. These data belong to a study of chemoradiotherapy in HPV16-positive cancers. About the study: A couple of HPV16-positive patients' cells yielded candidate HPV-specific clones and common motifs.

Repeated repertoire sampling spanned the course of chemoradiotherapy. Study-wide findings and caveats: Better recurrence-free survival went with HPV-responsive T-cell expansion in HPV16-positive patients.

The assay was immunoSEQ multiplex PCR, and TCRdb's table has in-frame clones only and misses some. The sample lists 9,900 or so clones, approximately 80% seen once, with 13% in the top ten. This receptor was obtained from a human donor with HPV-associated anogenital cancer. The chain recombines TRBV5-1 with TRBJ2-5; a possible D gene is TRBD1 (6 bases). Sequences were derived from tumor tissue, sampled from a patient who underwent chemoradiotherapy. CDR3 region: CASSNLGAGETQYF. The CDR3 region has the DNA TGCGCCAGTTCTAACTTGGGGGCAGGTGAGACCCAGTACTTC. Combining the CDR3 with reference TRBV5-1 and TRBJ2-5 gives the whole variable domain KAGVTQTPRYLIKTRGQQVTLSCSPISGHRSVSWYQQTPGQGLQFLFEYFSETQRNKGNFPGRFSGRQFSNSRSEMNVSTLELGDSALYLCASSNLGAGETQYFGPGTRLLVL.